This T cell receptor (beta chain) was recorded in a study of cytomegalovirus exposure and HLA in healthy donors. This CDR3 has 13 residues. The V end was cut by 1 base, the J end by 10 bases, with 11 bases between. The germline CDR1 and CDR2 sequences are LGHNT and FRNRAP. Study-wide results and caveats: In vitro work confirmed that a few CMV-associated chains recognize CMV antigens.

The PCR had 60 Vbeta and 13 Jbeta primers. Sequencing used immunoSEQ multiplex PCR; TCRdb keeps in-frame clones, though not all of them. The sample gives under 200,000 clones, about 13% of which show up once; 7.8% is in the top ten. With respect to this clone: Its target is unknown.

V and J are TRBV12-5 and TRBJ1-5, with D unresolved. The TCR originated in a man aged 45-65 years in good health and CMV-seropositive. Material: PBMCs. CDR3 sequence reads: CASGLGPGFPQHF. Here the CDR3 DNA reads TGTGCTAGTGGTTTGGGCCCCGGTTTTCCCCAGCATTTT.